The clone carrying this TCR beta chain was observed a handful of times. The data were taken from a study of T cells after yellow fever vaccination. Study-level background: Fractions of limited cellularity were prepared by means of SMART-Seq v4 Ultra Low Input.

Template switching by 5'RACE produced TCR cDNA, adding a universal primer site and UMIs. TCRdb itself ran the 5' RACE reads through MiXCR, one entry per CDR3 protein. Among some 500,000 distinct CDR3 sequences listed, about 14% were seen once. The CDR3 sequence is 14 residues long. Germline CDR1 reads SEHNR; CDR2 reads FQNEAQ (reference sequence). Between the trimmed V and J ends, which lost 6 bases and 0 bases, there was a span of 9 bases. This chain joins TRBV7-9 and TRBJ2-1; D remains unclear. Sequencing was performed on PBMCs, taken on the day of the yellow fever booster vaccination. The receptor comes from a young man who received the YFV17D yellow fever vaccine. CDR3: CASSAQSSYNEQFF. Written as DNA, the CDR3 is TGTGCCAGCAGTGCCCAGAGCTCCTACAATGAGCAGTTCTTC.